The rows below give T cell receptor beta chains drawn from one sample of a study of graft-versus-host responses after intestinal transplantation. Sequencing used immunoSEQ multiplex PCR; TCRdb keeps in-frame clones, though not all of them. Of about 88,000 clones detected, more than 90% appear once; the ten largest clones hold 0.3%. Their target antigens are unknown. The source material was unstimulated CD4+ T cells sorted from spleen or lymph node cells, sampled before intestinal transplant. The receptors were sampled from a human donor who received an intestinal transplant. Each CDR3 is given with its conserved first and last residue. D genes are given only for firm matches. Not every row has a clone size; where given, it reads once, few, many or a size class.

CDR3nt,CDR3aa,v_gene,d_gene,j_gene,abundance
TGTGCCAGCAGGGCGGGCCTCACCTCCTACGAGCAGTACTTC,CASRAGLTSYEQYF,TRBV6-6,-,TRBJ2-7,-
TGTGCCAGCAGTGATTACGGGAGGGACTACGAGCAGTACTTC,CASSDYGRDYEQYF,TRBV6-1,TRBD2,TRBJ2-7,-
TGTGCCAGCGCCAGGGACCCAAGCGGGACCCAGTACTTC,CASARDPSGTQYF,TRBV5-4,-,TRBJ2-5,once
TGTGCCAGCAGTCGACAGGGTACGTGGCCCCAGCATTTT,CASSRQGTWPQHF,TRBV6-5,TRBD1,TRBJ1-5,-
TGTGCCAGCAGTGATTGGGGGAGTGTTTCCGAGCAGTTCTTC,CASSDWGSVSEQFF,TRBV28,-,TRBJ2-1,-
TGTGCCAGCAGCTTGGGAAACAGGGGAATCCCCCCCGTCGAGCAGTACTTC,CASSLGNRGIPPVEQYF,TRBV5-8,TRBD1,TRBJ2-7,-
TGTGCCAGCAGCGTAACTAGCGGGAGGGTCTACAATGAGCAGTTCTTC,CASSVTSGRVYNEQFF,TRBV7-8,TRBD2,TRBJ2-1,-
TGTGCCAGCTGTATAACGACTGATGGCTACACCTTC,CASCITTDGYTF,TRBV27,-,TRBJ1-2,once
TGCGCCAGCAGCTTGGACCCGGGACTGCAAGAGACCCAGTACTTC,CASSLDPGLQETQYF,TRBV5-1,-,TRBJ2-5,-
TGTGCCAGCAGGGAACAGGCTCAAGAGACCCAGTACTTC,CASREQAQETQYF,TRBV2,-,TRBJ2-5,-
TGTGCCAGCAGCCCAATTATTACAGGGGGCGAGACCCAGTACTTC,CASSPIITGGETQYF,TRBV28,TRBD1,TRBJ2-5,-
TGTGCCAGCAGTGTTCGGGGCCCTGGCTCTGGAAACACCATATATTTT,CASSVRGPGSGNTIYF,TRBV2,-,TRBJ1-3,-
TGTGCCAGCAGTTTAAGAGCTAGTTGGTTGCAAATAGAGACCCAGTACTTC,CASSLRASWLQIETQYF,TRBV27,-,TRBJ2-5,-
TGCGCCAGCAGCTTGGTCTCGGGGGGCGGCTACACCTTC,CASSLVSGGGYTF,TRBV5-1,-,TRBJ1-2,few
TGCGCCAGCAGCTTCAAGGCCCAGGGTTACAATGAGCAGTTCTTC,CASSFKAQGYNEQFF,TRBV5-1,-,TRBJ2-1,-
TGTGCCAGCAGTTCGATAACAGTTAACTATGGCTACACCTTC,CASSSITVNYGYTF,TRBV2,-,TRBJ1-2,-
TGTGCCAGCAGCTTACGGACATCAAGGGCCAATGAGCAGTTCTTC,CASSLRTSRANEQFF,TRBV7-9,-,TRBJ2-1,-
TGCGCCAGCAGCCAAGATCGTTATAGGGCCGCCTACGAGCAGTACTTC,CASSQDRYRAAYEQYF,TRBV4-1,-,TRBJ2-7,-
TGTGCCAGCAGTTTTGGGATCCAGGTGGGGGAAAAACTGTTTTTT,CASSFGIQVGEKLFF,TRBV28,-,TRBJ1-4,-
TGCGCCAGCAGCTTGGCCCAAAGGAGGACTGAAGCTTTCTTT,CASSLAQRRTEAFF,TRBV5-1,-,TRBJ1-1,-
TGTGCCAGCAGCCAGGGGACTAGCGTGTACAATGAGCAGTTCTTC,CASSQGTSVYNEQFF,TRBV11-2,TRBD2,TRBJ2-1,-
TGTGCCAGCAGCTTAGGGTTTCGACAGGGACAAGAGACCCAGTACTTC,CASSLGFRQGQETQYF,TRBV7-9,TRBD1,TRBJ2-5,-
TGTGCCAGCAGTAAAGGGACAGGGGGCTCTGGGGCCAACGTCCTGACTTTC,CASSKGTGGSGANVLTF,TRBV9,TRBD1,TRBJ2-6,-
TGTGCCAGCAGCCCCCTTGGGACAACTGCTAATGAAAAACTGTTTTTT,CASSPLGTTANEKLFF,TRBV7-2,-,TRBJ1-4,-
TGCGCCAGCAGCTTGGCTCAGTTGGACTATGGCTACACCTTC,CASSLAQLDYGYTF,TRBV5-1,-,TRBJ1-2,-
TGTGCCAGCAGTGACGACAGGGGGACGAGTGGCTACACCTTC,CASSDDRGTSGYTF,TRBV6-4,TRBD1,TRBJ1-2,-
TGCGCCAGCAGTGAGTCGGTGAACACTGAAGCTTTCTTT,CASSESVNTEAFF,TRBV10-1,-,TRBJ1-1,-
TGCAGCGTTATACAGGGGGCAACTAATGAAAAACTGTTTTTT,CSVIQGATNEKLFF,TRBV29-1,TRBD1,TRBJ1-4,-
TGCGCCAGCATCCCTTCCGCAGATACGCAGTATTTT,CASIPSADTQYF,TRBV23-1,-,TRBJ2-3,-
TGTGCCTGGAAGGGGGACGCATTGCAGGGGACCCAGTACTTC,CAWKGDALQGTQYF,TRBV30,-,TRBJ2-5,-
TGCGCCAGCAGCTTGACGGGACGGAAAAATGAAAAACTGTTTTTT,CASSLTGRKNEKLFF,TRBV5-1,-,TRBJ1-4,-
TGTGCCAGCAGCCAAGACGGAGGCCCACACTATGGCTACACCTTC,CASSQDGGPHYGYTF,TRBV6-5,-,TRBJ1-2,-
TGTGCCAGCAGATCCTACACCCCATCCGACAGGGGGCCTGTTCAGCCCCAGCATTTT,CASRSYTPSDRGPVQPQHF,TRBV7-6,TRBD1,TRBJ1-5,-
TGTGCCAGCAGTTCCCGCGGGGTAGCGGGTTACACCGGGGAGCTGTTTTTT,CASSSRGVAGYTGELFF,TRBV27,TRBD2,TRBJ2-2,-
TGTGCCAGCAGCTTGGAAGGGTTCACCTACGAGCAGTACTTC,CASSLEGFTYEQYF,TRBV5-4,-,TRBJ2-7,-
TGTGCCAGCAGCTTAGAATCGGAATACTTATACGAGCAGTACTTC,CASSLESEYLYEQYF,TRBV7-9,-,TRBJ2-7,once
TGTGCCAGCAGTCCGAGGCCCGGGAATGAGCAGTTCTTC,CASSPRPGNEQFF,TRBV7-3,-,TRBJ2-1,-
TGTGCCAGCAGTAACAGAGAATTTCAAGAGACCCAGTACTTC,CASSNREFQETQYF,TRBV6-5,-,TRBJ2-5,-
TGTGCCAGCAGGAAGGACAGGAGAGGCAATGAGCAGTTCTTC,CASRKDRRGNEQFF,TRBV6-1,TRBD1,TRBJ2-1,-
TGTGCCAGCTCACCACGGGTCAGCAGTAGCTCCTACGAGCAGTACTTC,CASSPRVSSSSYEQYF,TRBV18,-,TRBJ2-7,-
TGTGCCAGCAGCGTAGCTTCCCGGACTAGCGGGAGATCCTACAATGAGCAGTTCTTC,CASSVASRTSGRSYNEQFF,TRBV9,TRBD2,TRBJ2-1,-
TGTGCCAGCAGCCTGGGACTTTACAATGAGCAGTTCTTC,CASSLGLYNEQFF,TRBV11-2,-,TRBJ2-1,-
TGCGCCAGCAGCTCGAGGGGGGAAAAACTGTTTTTT,CASSSRGEKLFF,TRBV5-1,-,TRBJ1-4,-
TGTGCCAGCAGCTTGTACCAGACGTACGAGCAGTACTTC,CASSLYQTYEQYF,TRBV5-4,-,TRBJ2-7,-